What follows describes a single T cell receptor (beta chain). Here immunoSEQ multiplex PCR was the method, and the copy in TCRdb shows in-frame clones only, minus some. The sample records 160,000 or so clones, roughly 92% being singletons. The data are from a study of control samples from healthy donors and cancer patients. Trimming removed 7 bases at V and 1 base at J, with 13 bases between. This CDR3 contains 14 residues. Germline V gives CDR1 WNHNN, CDR2 SYGVQD (reference sequence). This sequence joins TRBV10-1 and TRBJ1-1, with a possible D match to TRBD1 (5 bases). Sequencing was carried out using blood. This clonotype was sampled from a woman aged 25 to 45 in good health. CDR3 sequence reads: CASNSGTGNTEAFF. The CDR3 DNA is TGCGCCAGCAACTCGGGCACAGGGAACACTGAAGCTTTCTTT.